The TCR beta chain under discussion was sequenced for a study of T-cell reconstitution after alpha-beta-depleted transplantation in children. CDR1 is SGHVS and CDR2 is FNYEAQ in the germline V gene. The V end lost 4 bases, the J end lost 3 bases, and 9 bases lay between the germline ends. This CDR3 spans 13 amino acids. Unique molecular identifiers were incorporated during preparation of the TCRbeta library. TCRdb passed the PCR reads through MiXCR, listing each CDR3 protein once. The sample has 400,000 to 500,000 distinct CDR3 sequences, under 13% seen once. This specimen consisted of PBMCs from the stem cell graft donor, obtained from the stem cell graft. The receptor comes from a human donor who donated a stem cell graft to a child with acute myeloid leukemia. The J gene is TRBJ2-5, the V gene TRBV7-6; D is uncertain. CDR3 DNA sequence: TGTGCCAGCAGCTCGTCGGAGAAAGAGACCCAGTACTTC. Encoded protein: CASSSSEKETQYF. The complete variable domain, with remaining parts taken from reference TRBV7-6 and TRBJ2-5, reads GAGVSQSPRYKVTKRGQDVALRCDPISGHVSLYWYRQALGQGPEFLTYFNYEAQQDKSGLPNDRFSAERPEGSISTLTIQRTEQRDSAMYRCASSSSEKETQYFGPGTRLLVL.